This is a list of T cell receptor beta chains from one sample in a study of cytomegalovirus exposure and HLA in healthy donors. Assay: immunoSEQ multiplex PCR; the TCRdb copy retains only in-frame clones and omits some. The sample includes roughly 69,000 clones, approximately 73% seen only once; the top ten take roughly 5.9%. Sequencing was done on a sample of PBMCs. The receptor set was obtained from a man in his fifties or sixties in good health and CMV-seronegative. Each CDR3 is given with its conserved first and last residue. The order of the fields is V gene, J gene, clone size, D gene, CDR3 protein, CDR3 DNA. A D gene is named only where the DNA matches it firmly. The listing skips clone size in some rows; elsewhere it reads once, few, many or a size class.

>TRBV6-1|TRBJ1-1|-|-
CASSEAARATEAFF
TGTGCCAGCAGTGAAGCGGCCAGGGCAACTGAAGCTTTCTTT
>TRBV18|TRBJ1-6|-|-
CASSSRDTRSYNSPLHF
TGTGCCAGCTCAAGCCGGGACACTCGCTCCTATAATTCACCCCTCCACTTT
>TRBV18|TRBJ1-3|-|-
CASSPLPSEHGNTIYF
TGTGCCAGCTCACCTCTCCCCTCCGAACACGGAAACACCATATATTTT
>TRBV10-3|TRBJ1-1|-|TRBD1
CAISQTGSNTEAFF
TGTGCCATTTCACAGACAGGGAGTAACACTGAAGCTTTCTTT
>TRBV5-1|TRBJ1-4|-|-
CASRSFGGANEKLFF
TGCGCCAGCAGATCCTTCGGGGGAGCTAATGAAAAACTGTTTTTT
>TRBV7-9|TRBJ1-2|-|TRBD1
CSSRRDRVEGYTF
TGTTCCAGCAGGCGGGACAGGGTGGAGGGCTACACCTTC
>TRBV9|TRBJ1-1|-|-
CASSVGSLGNTEAFF
TGTGCCAGCAGCGTAGGGAGTTTAGGGAACACTGAAGCTTTCTTT
>TRBV11-1|TRBJ1-1|-|-
CASSLAGRPAEAFF
TGTGCCAGCAGCTTAGCGGGCAGGCCCGCTGAAGCTTTCTTT
>TRBV6-5|TRBJ2-1|-|TRBD1
CASGRTGLGYEQFF
TGTGCCAGCGGTAGGACAGGGCTGGGGTATGAGCAGTTCTTC
>TRBV9|TRBJ2-7|-|-
CASSVAWDWNTYEQYF
TGTGCCAGCAGCGTAGCTTGGGACTGGAATACCTACGAGCAGTACTTC
>TRBV4-2|TRBJ2-2|-|-
CASSQAGTYTGELFF
TGTGCCAGCAGCCAAGCCGGGACATACACCGGGGAGCTGTTTTTT
>TRBV10-3|TRBJ1-1|-|TRBD1
CTIKPGQGNTEAFF
TGTACCATCAAACCGGGACAGGGGAACACTGAAGCTTTCTTT
>TRBV29-1|TRBJ2-4|-|TRBD2
CSVRIAGGKNIQYF
TGCAGCGTTCGGATAGCGGGGGGGAAAAACATTCAGTACTTC
>TRBV12-2|TRBJ2-6|-|-
CASRCQGGQGGPGANVLTF
TGTGCAAGTCGCTGCCAGGGGGGACAGGGGGGGCCTGGGGCCAACGTCCTGACTTTC
>TRBV5-1|TRBJ2-1|-|TRBD2
CASSRTSGVNNEQFF
TGCGCCAGCAGCAGGACTAGCGGGGTTAACAATGAGCAGTTCTTC
>TRBV30|TRBJ2-2|few|TRBD1
CAWTPVGQIYTGELFF
TGTGCCTGGACGCCCGTGGGACAGATCTACACCGGGGAGCTGTTTTTT
>TRBV5-1|TRBJ2-1|-|TRBD2
CASSYSGGPNEQFF
TGCGCCAGCAGCTATAGCGGGGGGCCCAATGAGCAGTTCTTC
>TRBV7-9|TRBJ2-5|-|TRBD2
CASSSPGGVETQYF
TGTGCCAGCAGCTCCCCGGGGGGGGTCGAGACCCAGTACTTC
>TRBV5-1|TRBJ2-7|-|TRBD1
CASSGTGNYEQYF
TGCGCCAGCAGCGGGACAGGGAACTACGAGCAGTACTTC
>TRBV9|TRBJ2-7|-|-
CASGPGAYEQYF
TGTGCCAGCGGCCCGGGTGCCTACGAGCAGTACTTC
>TRBV25-1|TRBJ2-2|-|TRBD2
CDSRGDPSRSGELFF
TGTGACAGCCGGGGGGACCCATCCCGTAGCGGGGAGCTGTTTTTT
>TRBV5-4|TRBJ2-7|-|TRBD1
CASSPGTGASYEQYF
TGTGCCAGCAGCCCCGGGACAGGGGCTTCCTACGAGCAGTACTTC
>TRBV19|TRBJ1-3|few|-
CASSTGLSSGNTIYF
TGTGCCAGTAGTACGGGACTCAGCTCTGGAAACACCATATATTTT
>TRBV7-9|TRBJ1-2|-|-
CSSTPGGASRGYTF
TGTTCCAGCACCCCGGGGGGAGCCTCCAGGGGCTACACCTTC
>TRBV5-6|TRBJ2-1|-|-
CASTWGGFYNEQFF
TGTGCCAGCACCTGGGGAGGATTTTACAATGAGCAGTTCTTC
>TRBV27|TRBJ2-7|-|TRBD1
CASWDSPYEQYF
TGTGCCAGCTGGGACAGCCCCTACGAGCAGTACTTC
>TRBV11-2|TRBJ1-1|-|-
CASSLETGLMNTEAFF
TGTGCCAGCAGCTTAGAAACAGGGCTCATGAACACTGAAGCTTTCTTT
>TRBV6-5|TRBJ1-3|-|TRBD1
CASSRTGSSGNTIYF
TGTGCCAGCAGTCGGACAGGGAGCTCTGGAAACACCATATATTTT
>TRBV27|TRBJ1-2|-|-
CASRRGGYYGYTF
TGTGCCAGCAGGAGGGGGGGTTACTATGGCTACACCTTC
>TRBV5-6|TRBJ1-1|-|-
CASSNKHRDQAFF
TGTGCCAGCAGCAACAAACACAGGGACCAAGCTTTCTTT
>TRBV9|TRBJ2-7|-|TRBD1
CASSVGTGIRYEQYF
TGTGCCAGCAGCGTAGGGACAGGGATCCGCTACGAGCAGTACTTC
>TRBV9|TRBJ2-5|few|TRBD2
CASSVGASGGEETQYF
TGTGCCAGCAGCGTAGGGGCAAGCGGGGGTGAAGAGACCCAGTACTTC
>TRBV18|TRBJ1-2|-|-
CASPLGYTF
TGTGCCAGCCCCCTTGGCTACACCTTC
>TRBV29-1|TRBJ1-5|-|-
CSVMARANQPQHF
TGCAGCGTTATGGCCAGGGCAAATCAGCCCCAGCATTTT
>TRBV5-4|TRBJ1-2|-|TRBD1
CASSFRDRDGYTF
TGTGCCAGCAGCTTTCGGGACAGGGATGGCTACACCTTC
>TRBV5-4|TRBJ2-7|-|-
CASSLGPAPYEQYF
TGTGCCAGCAGCTTGGGCCCAGCGCCCTACGAGCAGTACTTC
>TRBV11-2|TRBJ2-2|-|-
CASSLGTMGGELFF
TGTGCCAGCAGCTTAGGGACAATGGGCGGGGAGCTGTTTTTT
>TRBV27|TRBJ1-2|-|TRBD1
CASSFGQGVRYGYTF
TGTGCCAGCAGTTTCGGTCAGGGGGTTCGCTATGGCTACACCTTC
>TRBV12-5|TRBJ2-3|-|-
CASGPGSTDTQYF
TGTGCTAGTGGTCCCGGGAGCACAGATACGCAGTATTTT
>TRBV5-1|TRBJ1-4|-|-
CASSLSDSTEKLFF
TGCGCCAGCAGCCTTTCGGACAGTACTGAAAAACTGTTTTTT
>TRBV9|TRBJ1-3|-|-
CASSPVGQGGTIYF
TGTGCCAGCAGCCCAGTTGGGCAAGGGGGCACCATATATTTT